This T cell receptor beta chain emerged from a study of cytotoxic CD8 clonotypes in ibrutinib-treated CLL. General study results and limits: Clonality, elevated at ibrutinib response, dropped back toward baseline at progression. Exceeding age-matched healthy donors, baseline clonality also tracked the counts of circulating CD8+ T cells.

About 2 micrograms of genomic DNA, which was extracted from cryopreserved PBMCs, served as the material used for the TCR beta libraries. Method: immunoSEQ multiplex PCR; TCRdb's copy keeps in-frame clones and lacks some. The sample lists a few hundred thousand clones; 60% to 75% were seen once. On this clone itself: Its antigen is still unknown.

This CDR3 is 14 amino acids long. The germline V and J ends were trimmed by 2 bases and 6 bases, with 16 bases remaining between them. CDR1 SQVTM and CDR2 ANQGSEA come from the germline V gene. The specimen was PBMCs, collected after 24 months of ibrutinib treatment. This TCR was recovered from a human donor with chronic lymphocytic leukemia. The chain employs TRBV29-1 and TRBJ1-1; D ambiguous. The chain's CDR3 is CSVERVAGKAEAFF. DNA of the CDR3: TGCAGCGTTGAACGGGTGGCGGGTAAGGCTGAAGCTTTCTTT.